The present TCR beta chain was sequenced within a study of blood T cell repertoires in COVID-19. In germline, CDR1 is SNHLY, CDR2 FYNNEI. V was clipped by 1 base and J by 7 bases, with 10 bases between them. CDR3 length: 14 residues. TCRdb's copy holds only in-frame clones and misses some; the assay was immunoSEQ multiplex PCR. The table has around 99,000 clones, less than 90% seen once. The sample was peripheral blood. This TCR derives from a woman between 55 and 75 years old with acute or convalescent COVID-19. The chain is built from TRBV2 and TRBJ2-2, with D hard to call. This CDR3 reads CASSEESGFGELFF. The CDR3 nucleotides read TGTGCCAGCAGTGAAGAATCGGGTTTCGGGGAGCTGTTTTTT. Full variable domain (outside the CDR3, taken from reference TRBV2 and TRBJ2-2): EPEVTQTPSHQVTQMGQEVILRCVPISNHLYFYWYRQILGQKVEFLVSFYNNEISEKSEIFDDQFSVERPDGSNFTLKIRSTKLEDSAMYFCASSEESGFGELFFGEGSRLTVL.